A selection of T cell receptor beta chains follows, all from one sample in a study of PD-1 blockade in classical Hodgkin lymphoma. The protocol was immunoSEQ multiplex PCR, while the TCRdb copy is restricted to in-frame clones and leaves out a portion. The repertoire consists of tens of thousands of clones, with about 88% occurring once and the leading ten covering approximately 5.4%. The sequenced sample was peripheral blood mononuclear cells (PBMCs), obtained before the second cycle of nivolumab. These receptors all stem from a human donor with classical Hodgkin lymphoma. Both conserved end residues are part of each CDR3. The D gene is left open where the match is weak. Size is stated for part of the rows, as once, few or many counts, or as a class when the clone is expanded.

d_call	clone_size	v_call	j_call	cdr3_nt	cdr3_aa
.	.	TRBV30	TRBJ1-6	TGTGCCTGGAGTGTACTAACGAGACAGACCATCAATTCACCCCTCCACTTT	CAWSVLTRQTINSPLHF
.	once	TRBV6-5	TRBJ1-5	TGTGCCAGCAGCGGACAGTTCCCTAATCAGCCCCAGCATTTT	CASSGQFPNQPQHF
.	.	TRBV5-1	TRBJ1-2	TGCGCCAGCAGCTTGGCAGGGGATGGCTACACCTTC	CASSLAGDGYTF
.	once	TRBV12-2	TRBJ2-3	TGTGCAAGTCGCTTTGAGGTTTCAGGTCTCGTAGATACGCAGTATTTT	CASRFEVSGLVDTQYF
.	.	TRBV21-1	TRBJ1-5	TGTGCCAGCAGCAAAGCGCCGGAAATCGGCAATCAGCCCCAGCATTTT	CASSKAPEIGNQPQHF
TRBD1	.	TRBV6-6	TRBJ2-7	TGTGCCAGCAGCCCGACAGGGAGCTACGAGCAGTACTTC	CASSPTGSYEQYF
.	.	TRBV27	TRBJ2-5	TGTGCCAGCAGTTTATCGCCCCGAGGAACCCAGTACTTC	CASSLSPRGTQYF
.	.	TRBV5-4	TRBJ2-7	TGTGCCAGCAGACCCGGAGGAGGACAGAGGTTCGAGCAGTACTTC	CASRPGGGQRFEQYF
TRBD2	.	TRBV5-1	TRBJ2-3	TGCGCCACCCAGACTAGCGGGGGTCGCACAGATACGCAGTATTTT	CATQTSGGRTDTQYF
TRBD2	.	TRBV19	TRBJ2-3	TGTGCCAGTAGTATTCGACCGGGACTAGCGATAAGCACAGATACGCAGTATTTT	CASSIRPGLAISTDTQYF
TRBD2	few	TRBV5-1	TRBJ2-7	TGCGCCAGCAGCAGGGGACTAGCGGGCTTTGAGCAGTACTTC	CASSRGLAGFEQYF
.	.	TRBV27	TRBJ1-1	TGTGCCAGCAGCTCTCCCGGGAGGGTGAACACTGAAGCTTTCTTT	CASSSPGRVNTEAFF
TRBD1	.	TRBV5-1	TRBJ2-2	TGCGCCAGCAGCCCCCCTCTACGGGACAGGGGAACCGGGGAGCTGTTTTTT	CASSPPLRDRGTGELFF
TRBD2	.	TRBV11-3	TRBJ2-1	TGTGCCAGCAGCTTCCTAGCGGACAATGAGCAGTTCTTC	CASSFLADNEQFF
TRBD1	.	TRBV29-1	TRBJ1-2	TGCAGCGTCCTCAAAATTGGACAGGGCGAATTGTATGGCTACACCTTC	CSVLKIGQGELYGYTF
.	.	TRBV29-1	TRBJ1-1	TGCAGCGTTGCTCGGGTTTCCATGAACACTGAAGCTTTCTTT	CSVARVSMNTEAFF
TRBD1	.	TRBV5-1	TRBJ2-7	TGCGCCAGCAGCTTAGGAACAGGGGTCTCCTACGAGCAGTACTTC	CASSLGTGVSYEQYF
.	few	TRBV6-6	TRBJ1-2	TGTGCCAGCAGTTTTGAGCGGGGGCTGGAGGATGGCTACACCTTC	CASSFERGLEDGYTF
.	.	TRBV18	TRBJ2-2	TGTGCCAGCACTTCATACACCGGGGAGCTGTTTTTT	CASTSYTGELFF
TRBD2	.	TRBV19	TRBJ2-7	TGTGCCAGTAGTATTAATAGCGGGGGCCACTCCTACGAGCAGTACTTC	CASSINSGGHSYEQYF
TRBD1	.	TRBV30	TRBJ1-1	TGTGCCTGGACAAATCATGGGACAGTGAACACTGAAGCTTTCTTT	CAWTNHGTVNTEAFF
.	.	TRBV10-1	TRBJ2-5	TGCGCCAGCCTAGACTACTCTGGGACCCAGTACTTC	CASLDYSGTQYF
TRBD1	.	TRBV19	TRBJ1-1	TGTGCCAGTAGTATCGGGACAGCGGGGAACACTGAAGCTTTCTTT	CASSIGTAGNTEAFF
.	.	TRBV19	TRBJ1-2	TGTGCCAGTACCCTAGGGGGGGCACCCTACACCTTC	CASTLGGAPYTF
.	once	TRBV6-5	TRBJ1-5	TGTGCCAGCAGTTACTCGATGGATCAGCCCCAGCATTTT	CASSYSMDQPQHF
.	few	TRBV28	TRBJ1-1	TGTGGGGTACTTGCGAACACTGAAGCTTTCTTT	CGVLANTEAFF
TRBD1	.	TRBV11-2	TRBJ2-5	TGTGCCAGCAGCCTGAACCGACAGGGGATCTTGACCCAGTACTTC	CASSLNRQGILTQYF
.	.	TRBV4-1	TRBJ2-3	TGCGCCAGCAGCCAAGAGAGGACAGCCTCTAGCACAGATACGCAGTATTTT	CASSQERTASSTDTQYF
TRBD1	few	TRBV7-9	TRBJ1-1	TGTGCCAGCAGCTTACCCAACAGGGGGATATTCGCTGAAGCTTTCTTT	CASSLPNRGIFAEAFF
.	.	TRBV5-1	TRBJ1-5	TGCGCCAGCAGCCCTCTCGGGGGGGGGAATCAGCCCCAGCATTTT	CASSPLGGGNQPQHF
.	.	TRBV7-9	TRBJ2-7	TGTGCCAGCAAGGGGGGTTATACCTACGAGCAGTACTTC	CASKGGYTYEQYF
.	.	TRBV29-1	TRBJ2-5	TGCAGCGTGGAAGTCCGGGACACCCAAGAGACCCAGTACTTC	CSVEVRDTQETQYF
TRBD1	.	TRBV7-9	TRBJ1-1	TGTGCCAGCAGCTTAACAGGGGGTATCTCTGAAGCTTTCTTT	CASSLTGGISEAFF
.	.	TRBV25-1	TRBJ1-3	TGTGCCAGCAGCTTGGGGAGCTCTGGAAACACCATATATTTC	CASSLGSSGNTIYF
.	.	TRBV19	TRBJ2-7	TGTGCCAGTACCCCCGCAGCCAGCTGGGACGAGCAGTACTTC	CASTPAASWDEQYF
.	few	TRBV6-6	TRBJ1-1	TGTGCCAGCAGTTACGGGGTGGAGCAGGGTCCTGAAGCTTTCTTT	CASSYGVEQGPEAFF
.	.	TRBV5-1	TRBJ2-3	TGCGCCAGCAGCTTGGCCGGTAGCACAGATACGCAGTATTTT	CASSLAGSTDTQYF
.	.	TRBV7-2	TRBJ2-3	TGTGCCAGCAGCTTGCTGCAGCACGTGGGGGGTAGGGCAGATACGCAGTATTTT	CASSLLQHVGGRADTQYF
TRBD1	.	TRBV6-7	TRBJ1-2	TGTGCCAGCAGTTACTCTTCCCGTCGGGACAGGGGGCGTTATGGCTACACCTTC	CASSYSSRRDRGRYGYTF
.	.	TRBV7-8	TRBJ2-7	TGTGCCAGCAGCTCTCCGGGCGAGCAGTACTTC	CASSSPGEQYF
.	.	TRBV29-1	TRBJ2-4	TGTAGCGTTGAAGATCCTGTGGGGGGGCCAAAAAACATTCAGTACTTC	CSVEDPVGGPKNIQYF
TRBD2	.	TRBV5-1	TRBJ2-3	TGCGCCAGCGCGACTAGCGGGGACACAGATACGCAGTATTTT	CASATSGDTDTQYF
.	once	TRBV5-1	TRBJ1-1	TGCGCCAGCAGCTTGGTCCCCACAGGGCTGGGCACTGAAGCTTTCTTT	CASSLVPTGLGTEAFF
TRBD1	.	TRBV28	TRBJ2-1	TGTGCCAGCAGAGTCCTTACCGGGACAGCAGACAATGAGCAGTTCTTC	CASRVLTGTADNEQFF
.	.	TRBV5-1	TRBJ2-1	TGCGCCAGCAGCTTGGGTCCAGATTACAATGAGCAGTTCTTC	CASSLGPDYNEQFF